Each of the 28 T cell receptor beta chains below was sequenced from the same sample in a study of cytomegalovirus exposure and HLA in healthy donors. The PCR was carried out with 60 Vbeta primers and 13 Jbeta primers. TCRdb's table, derived via immunoSEQ multiplex PCR, lists solely in-frame clones and lacks some. The profile shows 70,000 to 95,000 clones, less than 75% of them singletons. Sequenced material: PBMCs. These TCRs come from a woman aged 25 to 39 in good health and CMV-seropositive.

This clone was seen more than once but under ten times. This chain connects TRBV19 to TRBJ1-5; the D gene is possibly TRBD1 (5 bases). The CDR3 runs 14 residues. CDR1 LNHDA and CDR2 SQIVND come from the germline V gene (reference sequence). With 5 bases removed from V and 3 bases from J, the gap between germline ends came to 11 bases. The CDR3 spells CASSPDSYNQPQHF. The CDR3 DNA sequence: TGTGCCAGTAGTCCAGACAGTTACAATCAGCCCCAGCATTTT. The variable domain in full, with the rest retrieved from reference TRBV19 and TRBJ1-5, is DGGITQSPKYLFRKEGQNVTLSCEQNLNHDAMYWYRQDPGQGLRLIYYSQIVNDFQKGDIAEGYSVSREKKESFPLTVTSAQKNPTAFYLCASSPDSYNQPQHFGDGTRLSIL.

This clone has more than one count but fewer than ten. The chain is built from TRBV29-1 and TRBJ2-7, with D maybe TRBD1 (5 bases). V was trimmed by 1 base and J by 5 bases, leaving 18 bases between them. This CDR3 is 15 amino acids long. The germline gives CDR1 SQVTM, CDR2 ANQGSEA. This CDR3 reads CSVEVSQAVGHEQYF. CDR3 sequence (DNA): TGCAGCGTTGAAGTTTCCCAAGCTGTGGGGCACGAGCAGTACTTC.

The chain links TRBV4-3 to TRBJ1-5; 8 nucleotides match TRBD1. Germline trimming cut 0 bases from V and 7 bases from J; bases unmatched to any gene: 11. The CDR3 spans 17 residues. Per germline, CDR1 LGHNA and CDR2 YSLEER. Written as DNA, the CDR3 is TGCGCCAGCAGCCAAGAGTGGCAGGGGGCAGCATGGCAGCCCCAGCATTTT. It codes for CASSQEWQGAAWQPQHF.

This chain joins TRBV9 and TRBJ2-1; 8 bases line up with TRBD2. CDR3 length: 16 residues. The V gene's germline CDR1 is SGDLS and CDR2 YYNGEE. V trimming: 3 bases; J trimming: 3 bases; junction bases outside the gene matches: 8. CDR3 sequence: CASSAMGSGVYNEQFF. The DNA for the CDR3 is TGTGCCAGCAGCGCGATGGGTAGCGGGGTCTACAATGAGCAGTTCTTC.

The rearrangement joins TRBV11-3 to TRBJ1-3, with TRBD1 matching over 7 bases. CDR3 length: 15 amino acids. V gave up 3 bases and J gave up 3 bases; unmatched junction bases: 5. The germline gives CDR1 SGHNT, CDR2 YENEEA. The CDR3: CASSLSGGGGNTIYF. CDR3 coding DNA: TGTGCCAGCAGCTTGTCAGGGGGTGGTGGAAACACCATATATTTT.

The chain employs TRBV4-3 and TRBJ2-7; 8 nucleotides agree with TRBD1. The CDR3 loop spans 14 amino acids. Germline V gene lookup returns CDR1 LGHNA and CDR2 YSLEER. V shed 4 bases and J 6 bases; nucleotides not matched to a gene: 8. This CDR3 reads CASSLGQGDGEQYF. The DNA for the CDR3 is TGCGCCAGCAGCCTAGGACAGGGTGACGGCGAGCAGTACTTC.

The chain carries TRBV7-6 and TRBJ1-5; no clear D gene. Germline CDR1 and CDR2: SGHVS and FNYEAQ. This CDR3 is built from 13 residues. Between the trimmed V and J ends, which lost 5 bases and 0 bases, there was a span of 5 bases. CDR3 sequence: CASSDSSNQPQHF. The CDR3 DNA sequence: TGTGCCAGCAGCGATAGTAGCAATCAGCCCCAGCATTTT.

This clone occurred a few times. The CDR3 DNA follows: TGTGCCAGCAGTCGGGGACAGAACACTGAAGCTTTCTTT. Translating gives CASSRGQNTEAFF. V and J are TRBV5-6 and TRBJ1-1; a possible D gene is TRBD1 (6 bases). Germline CDR1 is SGHDT and CDR2 is YYEEEE. The CDR3 runs to 13 residues. Trimming took 5 bases from V and 1 from J, leaving 9 bases between them. Full variable domain (missing parts from reference TRBV5-6 and TRBJ1-1): DAGVTQSPTHLIKTRGQQVTLRCSPKSGHDTVSWYQQALGQGPQFIFQYYEEEERQRGNFPDRFSGHQFPNYSSELNVNALLLGDSALYLCASSRGQNTEAFFGQGTRLTVV.

Concerning this clone itself: A junction boundary mismatches the germline segment, possibly from a read error. This chain links TRBV27 with TRBJ2-1; 7 nucleotides line up with TRBD2. The CDR3 consists of 15 residues. Germline loops: CDR1 MNHEY, CDR2 SMNVEV (reference sequence). DNA of the CDR3: TGTGCCAGCAGGGTGTTAGCGGGCTCCTACAATGGGCAGTTCTTC. The encoded protein is CASRVLAGSYNGQFF.

This clone was seen a handful of times. The chain uses TRBV19 and TRBJ1-2; 8 positions agree with TRBD1. Germline V gives CDR1 LNHDA, CDR2 SQIVND (reference sequence). The CDR3 has 16 amino acids. Trimming removed 1 base from V and 6 bases from J; junction bases left unmatched: 10. The CDR3 coding sequence is TGTGCCAGTAGTATAGGGGAAGGACAGGGCCGTGATGGCTACACCTTC. Its translation is CASSIGEGQGRDGYTF.

V is TRBV5-4 and J is TRBJ1-2; D is undetermined. The CDR3 loop spans 13 amino acids. V was cut by 1 base and J by 6 bases, with 10 bases left in between. Germline V gives CDR1 SGHNT, CDR2 YYREEE (reference sequence). The CDR3 protein is CASSLREGHGYTF. For the CDR3, the DNA is TGTGCCAGCAGCTTGAGAGAGGGTCATGGCTACACCTTC.

This clone was detected only once. The V call is TRBV6-5, the J call TRBJ2-2; no clear D. The V gene's germline CDR1 is MNHEY and CDR2 SVGAGI. This CDR3 has 14 amino acids. The germline V and J ends were trimmed by 2 bases and 4 bases, with 8 bases remaining between them. Written as DNA, the CDR3 is TGTGCCAGCAGTTACGACTCAGCCACCGGGGAGCTGTTTTTT. Its protein product is CASSYDSATGELFF.

In its sample, this clone was seen a few times. The chain has TRBV5-1 and TRBJ2-3; 11 bases are shared with TRBD2. Germline assignment: CDR1 SGHRS and CDR2 YFSETQ. The CDR3 totals 17 residues. J gave up 1 base and V 2 bases, and 6 bases lay outside the gene matches. The CDR3 bases are TGCGCCAGCAGCTTTACTAGCGGGGGCCACCGCACAGATACGCAGTATTTT. It encodes CASSFTSGGHRTDTQYF. The complete variable domain, with remaining parts taken from reference TRBV5-1 and TRBJ2-3, reads KAGVTQTPRYLIKTRGQQVTLSCSPISGHRSVSWYQQTPGQGLQFLFEYFSETQRNKGNFPGRFSGRQFSNSRSEMNVSTLELGDSALYLCASSFTSGGHRTDTQYFGPGTRLTVL.

CDR3 sequence: CASRTGRGGHNEAFF. CDR3 coding DNA: TGTGCCAGCAGGACAGGGCGGGGGGGTCACAATGAAGCTTTCTTT. The chain combines TRBV6-1 with TRBJ1-1; 7 bases are shared with TRBD1. The CDR3 is 15 amino acids. Germline values: CDR1 MNHNS, CDR2 SASEGT. The V segment lost 6 bases and the J segment 7 bases; nucleotides outside the gene matches: 14.

V usage is TRBV28 and J usage is TRBJ1-5; D perhaps matches TRBD1 (6 bases). Trimming left V 8 bases short and J 4 bases short, with 12 bases between. The CDR3 covers 13 residues. Looked up from germline, CDR1 is MDHEN and CDR2 is SYDVKM. The CDR3 reads CASRGTLNQPQHF. CDR3 in DNA: TGTGCCAGCCGAGGGACACTAAATCAGCCCCAGCATTTT.

This clone was found once. The rearrangement uses TRBV27 and TRBJ2-6; D is unclear. The V end was cut by 10 bases, the J end by 0 bases, with 10 bases between. This CDR3 spans 14 amino acids. The germline gives CDR1 MNHEY, CDR2 SMNVEV (reference sequence). CDR3 loop: CATSWSSGANVLTF. The CDR3 nucleotides read TGTGCCACTAGTTGGAGCTCTGGGGCCAACGTCCTGACTTTC.

CDR3 in DNA: TGTGCCAGCAGTGAGGGACTAGCGGGGGGGCCTTACGATGAGCAGTTCTTC. Its translation: CASSEGLAGGPYDEQFF. The chain employs TRBV6-1 and TRBJ2-1; 16 bases are shared with TRBD2. The V and J ends lost 3 bases and 8 bases, in that order; junction bases with no gene match: 7. This CDR3 spans 17 amino acids. Per the germline V gene, CDR1 is MNHNS and CDR2 is SASEGT.

This chain joins TRBV5-1 and TRBJ1-3; D not certain. The CDR3 extends over 14 amino acids. The germline gives CDR1 SGHRS, CDR2 YFSETQ. V was trimmed by 0 bases and J by 1 base, leaving 5 bases between them. The CDR3 nucleotides are TGCGCCAGCAGCTTGGGAGAGTCTGGAAACACCATATATTTT. Translating gives CASSLGESGNTIYF.

The chain couples TRBV5-1 to TRBJ2-7, with 12 bases that match TRBD2. V was pared by 4 bases and J by 3 bases, with 5 bases of the junction left unmatched. The CDR3 is 15 residues long. Germline assignment: CDR1 SGHRS and CDR2 YFSETQ. The CDR3 bases are TGCGCCAGCAGCAAAGGGACTAGCGGGTACTACGAGCAGTACTTC. Translation: CASSKGTSGYYEQYF.

V is TRBV19 and J is TRBJ2-1; D is undetermined. CDR3 length: 15 residues. V shed 3 bases and J shed 4 bases, with 13 bases lying between them. The V gene's germline CDR1 is LNHDA and CDR2 SQIVND (reference sequence). CDR3 in amino acids: CASSMGTSEYNEQFF. In nucleotides, the CDR3 is TGTGCCAGTAGTATGGGCACATCGGAATACAATGAGCAGTTCTTC.

V and J are TRBV27 and TRBJ1-2; unclear D gene. V lost 6 bases, J lost 0 bases, and 11 bases lay in between. The CDR3 contains 14 residues. CDR1 and CDR2 (germline): MNHEY, SMNVEV (reference sequence). The CDR3 bases are TGTGCCAGCAGGCCGGCGCTAGCTAACTATGGCTACACCTTC. Translated: CASRPALANYGYTF.

This chain's CDR3 is CASSRTTAPYEQYF. The CDR3 DNA follows: TGTGCCAGCAGCCGAACGACAGCCCCCTACGAGCAGTACTTC. The chain carries TRBV7-2 and TRBJ2-7, with D possibly matching TRBD1 (5 bases). The germline V and J ends were trimmed by 5 bases and 2 bases, with 13 bases remaining between them. This CDR3 region has 14 residues. Per the germline V gene, CDR1 is SGHTA and CDR2 is FQGNSA.

The sample holds a few counts of this clone. In DNA form, the CDR3 reads TGTGCCAGCAGTTTATCGCTAGCGGGGGGAAGCGGGCAGTACTTC. It translates to CASSLSLAGGSGQYF. The chain recombines TRBV28 with TRBJ2-7; 11 bases fit TRBD2. The CDR3 covers 15 residues. In germline, CDR1 is MDHEN, CDR2 SYDVKM. V lost 1 base, J lost 9 bases, and 8 bases stayed unmatched. The variable domain in full, with the rest retrieved from reference TRBV28 and TRBJ2-7, is DVKVTQSSRYLVKRTGEKVFLECVQDMDHENMFWYRQDPGLGLRLIYFSYDVKMKEKGDIPEGYSVSREKKERFSLILESASTNQTSMYLCASSLSLAGGSGQYFGPGTRLTVT.

Turning to this clone: This CDR3 is also generated by other DNA sequences in the sample. This sequence joins TRBV5-4 and TRBJ2-2; 10 positions agree with TRBD2. Germline V CDR1 and CDR2: SGHNT, YYREEE (reference sequence). CDR3 length: 16 amino acids. J lost 1 base, V lost 4 bases, and 4 bases had no gene match. The DNA of the CDR3 is TGTGCCAGCAGCCCTAGCGGGGGCGGGAACACCGGGGAGCTGTTTTTT. Translated: CASSPSGGGNTGELFF.

CDR3: CASSQGISEQYF. In DNA form, the CDR3 reads TGTGCCAGCAGTCAGGGCATAAGCGAGCAGTACTTC. The J gene is TRBJ2-7, the V gene TRBV2, with a possible D match to TRBD1 (5 bases). Germline-derived CDR1 and CDR2 are SNHLY and FYNNEI. V lost 5 bases and J 6 bases, leaving 11 bases between the germline ends. This CDR3 contains 12 residues.

This clone occurred a few times. The V call is TRBV10-2, the J call TRBJ2-5; 12 nucleotides agree with TRBD2. The CDR3 is made up of 15 amino acids. CDR1 is WSHSY and CDR2 is SAAADI in the germline V gene. Trimming at V came to 5 bases and at J to 1 base, leaving 2 bases not matched to a gene. The CDR3 DNA is TGCGCCAGCAGTAAGGGACTAGCGGGCCAAGAGACCCAGTACTTC. It codes for CASSKGLAGQETQYF.

The V and J genes are TRBV19 and TRBJ1-1, with 11 bases fitting TRBD1. Germline V gene lookup returns CDR1 LNHDA and CDR2 SQIVND (reference sequence). The CDR3 totals 16 residues. J was trimmed by 5 bases and V by 5 bases; bases with no gene match: 10. The CDR3 region has the DNA TGTGCCAGTAGTCCGAGGACAGGGGGCTGGAGGACTGAAGCTTTCTTT. Translation: CASSPRTGGWRTEAFF.

This rearrangement joins TRBV30 to TRBJ1-1; D possibly corresponds to TRBD1 (6 bases). The CDR3 runs to 13 residues. The V gene lost 0 bases and the J gene lost 3 bases, with 8 bases spanning the gap. Germline CDR1 and CDR2: GTSNPN and SVGIG (reference sequence). The CDR3, as DNA: TGTGCCTGGAGTGTACAGGGAGACACTGAAGCTTTCTTT. Protein sequence: CAWSVQGDTEAFF. The full variable domain, its missing parts supplied by reference TRBV30 and TRBJ1-1, is SQTIHQWPATLVQPVGSPLSLECTVEGTSNPNLYWYRQAAGRGLQLLFYSVGIGQISSEVPQNLSASRPQDRQFILSSKKLLLSDSGFYLCAWSVQGDTEAFFGQGTRLTVV.